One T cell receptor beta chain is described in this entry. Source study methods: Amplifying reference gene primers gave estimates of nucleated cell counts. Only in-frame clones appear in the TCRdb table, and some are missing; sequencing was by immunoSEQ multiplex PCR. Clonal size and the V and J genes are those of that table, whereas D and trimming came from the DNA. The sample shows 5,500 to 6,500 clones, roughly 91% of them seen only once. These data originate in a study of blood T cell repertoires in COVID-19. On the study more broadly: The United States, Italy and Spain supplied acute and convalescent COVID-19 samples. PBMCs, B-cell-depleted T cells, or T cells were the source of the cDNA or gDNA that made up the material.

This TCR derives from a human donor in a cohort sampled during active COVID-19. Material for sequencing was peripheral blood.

The CDR3 region is CASSWRTSATQYF. CDR3 coding DNA: TGTGCCAGCAGTTGGAGGACTAGCGCGACCCAGTACTTC. The V gene is TRBV12-3 or TRBV12-4, the J gene TRBJ2-5; 9 bases line up with TRBD2. CDR3 length equals 13 residues. J lost 7 bases, V lost 4 bases, and 4 bases had no gene match.